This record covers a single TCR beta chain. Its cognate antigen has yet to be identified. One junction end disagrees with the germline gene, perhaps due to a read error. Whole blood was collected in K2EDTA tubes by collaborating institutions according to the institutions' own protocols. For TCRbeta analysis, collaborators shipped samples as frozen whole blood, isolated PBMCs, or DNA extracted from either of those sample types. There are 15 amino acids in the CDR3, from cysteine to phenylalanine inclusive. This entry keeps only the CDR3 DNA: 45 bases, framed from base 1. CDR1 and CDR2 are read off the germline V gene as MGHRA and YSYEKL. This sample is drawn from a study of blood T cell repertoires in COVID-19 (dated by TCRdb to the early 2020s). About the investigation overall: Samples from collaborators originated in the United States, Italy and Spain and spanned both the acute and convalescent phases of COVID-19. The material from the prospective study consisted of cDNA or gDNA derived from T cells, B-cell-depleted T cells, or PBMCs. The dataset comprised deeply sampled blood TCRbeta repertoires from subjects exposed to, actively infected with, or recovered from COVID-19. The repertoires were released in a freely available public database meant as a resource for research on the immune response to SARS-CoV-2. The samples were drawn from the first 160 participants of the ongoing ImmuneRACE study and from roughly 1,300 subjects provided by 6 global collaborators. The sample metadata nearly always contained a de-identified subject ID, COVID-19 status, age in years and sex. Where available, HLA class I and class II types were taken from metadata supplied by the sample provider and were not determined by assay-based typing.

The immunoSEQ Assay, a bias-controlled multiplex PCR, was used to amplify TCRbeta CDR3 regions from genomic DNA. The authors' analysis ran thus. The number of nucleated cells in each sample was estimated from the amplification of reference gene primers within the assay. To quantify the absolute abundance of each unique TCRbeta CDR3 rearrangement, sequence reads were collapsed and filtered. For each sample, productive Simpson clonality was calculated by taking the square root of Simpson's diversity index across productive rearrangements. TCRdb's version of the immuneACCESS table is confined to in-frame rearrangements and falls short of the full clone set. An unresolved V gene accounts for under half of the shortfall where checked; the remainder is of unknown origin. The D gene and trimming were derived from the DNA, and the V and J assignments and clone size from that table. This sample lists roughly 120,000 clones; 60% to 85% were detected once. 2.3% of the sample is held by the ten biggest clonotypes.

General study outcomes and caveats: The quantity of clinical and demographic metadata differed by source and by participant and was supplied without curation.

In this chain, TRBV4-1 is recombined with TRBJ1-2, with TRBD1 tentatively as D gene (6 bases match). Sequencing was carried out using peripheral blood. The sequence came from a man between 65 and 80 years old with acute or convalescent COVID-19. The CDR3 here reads CASTQNPGGIYGYTF. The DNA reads TGCGCCAGCACCCAAAACCCGGGGGGCATCTATGGCTACACCTTC.